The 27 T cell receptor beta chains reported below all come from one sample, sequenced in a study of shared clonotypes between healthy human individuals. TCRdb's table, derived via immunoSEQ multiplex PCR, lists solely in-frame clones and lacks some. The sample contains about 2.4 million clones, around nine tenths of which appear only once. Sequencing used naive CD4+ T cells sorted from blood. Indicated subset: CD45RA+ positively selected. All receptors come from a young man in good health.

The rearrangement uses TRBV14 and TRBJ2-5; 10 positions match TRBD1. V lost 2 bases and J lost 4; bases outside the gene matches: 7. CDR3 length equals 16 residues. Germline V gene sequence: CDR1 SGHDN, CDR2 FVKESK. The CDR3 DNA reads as TGTGCCAGCAGCCAATCCGGGACAGGGGTGAGAGAGACCCAGTACTTC. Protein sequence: CASSQSGTGVRETQYF.

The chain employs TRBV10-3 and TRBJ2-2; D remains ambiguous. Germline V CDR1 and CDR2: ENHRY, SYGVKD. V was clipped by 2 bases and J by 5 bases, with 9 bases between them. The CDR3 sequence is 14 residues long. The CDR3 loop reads CAISELESTGELFF. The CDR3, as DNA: TGTGCCATCAGTGAGCTGGAGTCAACCGGGGAGCTGTTTTTT.

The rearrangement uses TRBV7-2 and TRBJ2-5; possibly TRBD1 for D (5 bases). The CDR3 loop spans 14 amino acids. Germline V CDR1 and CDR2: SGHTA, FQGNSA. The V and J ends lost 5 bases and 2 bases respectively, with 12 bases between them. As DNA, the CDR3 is TGTGCCAGCAGCCCACCAGGGAAGCAAGAGACCCAGTACTTC. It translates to CASSPPGKQETQYF.

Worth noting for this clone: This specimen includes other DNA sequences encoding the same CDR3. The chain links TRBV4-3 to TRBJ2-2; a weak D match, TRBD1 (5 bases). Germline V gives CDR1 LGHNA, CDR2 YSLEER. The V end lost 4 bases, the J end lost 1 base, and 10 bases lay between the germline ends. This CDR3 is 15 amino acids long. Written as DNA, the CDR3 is TGCGCCAGCAGCCCAGGCACAGGGAACACCGGGGAGCTGTTTTTT. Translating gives CASSPGTGNTGELFF.

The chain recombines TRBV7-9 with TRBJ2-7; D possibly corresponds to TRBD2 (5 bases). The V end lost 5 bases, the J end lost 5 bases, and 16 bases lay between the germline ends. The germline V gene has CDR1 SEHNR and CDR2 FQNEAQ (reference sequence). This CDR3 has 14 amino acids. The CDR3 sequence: CASSAPGYGNEQYF. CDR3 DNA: TGTGCCAGCAGCGCCCCGGGATACGGGAACGAGCAGTACTTC. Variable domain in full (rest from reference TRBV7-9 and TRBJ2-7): DTGVSQNPRHKITKRGQNVTFRCDPISEHNRLYWYRQTLGQGPEFLTYFQNEAQLEKSRLLSDRFSAERPKGSFSTLEIQRTEQGDSAMYLCASSAPGYGNEQYFGPGTRLTVT.

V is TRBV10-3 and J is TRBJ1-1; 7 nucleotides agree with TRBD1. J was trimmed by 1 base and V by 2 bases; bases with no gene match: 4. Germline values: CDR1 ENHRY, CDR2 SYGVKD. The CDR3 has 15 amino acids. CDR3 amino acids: CAISEQGEPNTEAFF. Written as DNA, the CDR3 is TGTGCCATCAGTGAGCAGGGGGAACCGAACACTGAAGCTTTCTTT.

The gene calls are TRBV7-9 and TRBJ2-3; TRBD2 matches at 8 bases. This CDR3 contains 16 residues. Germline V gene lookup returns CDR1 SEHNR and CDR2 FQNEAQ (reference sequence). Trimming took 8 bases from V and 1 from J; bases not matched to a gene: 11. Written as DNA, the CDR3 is TGTGCCAGCGGACTAGCCGGAGGACGAGGCACAGATACGCAGTATTTT. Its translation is CASGLAGGRGTDTQYF.

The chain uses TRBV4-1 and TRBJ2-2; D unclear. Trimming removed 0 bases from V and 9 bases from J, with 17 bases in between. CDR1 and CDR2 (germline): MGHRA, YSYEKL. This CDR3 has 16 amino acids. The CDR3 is CASSQDAPLGSRELFF. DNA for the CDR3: TGCGCCAGCAGCCAAGATGCCCCCTTAGGTTCCCGGGAGCTGTTTTTT.

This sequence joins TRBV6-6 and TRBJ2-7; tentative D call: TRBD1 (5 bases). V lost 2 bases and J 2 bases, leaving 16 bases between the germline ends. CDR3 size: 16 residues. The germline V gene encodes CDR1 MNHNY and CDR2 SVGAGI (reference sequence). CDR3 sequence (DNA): TGTGCCAGCAGTTACGTTGTCTTACAGGTTACCTACGAGCAGTACTTC. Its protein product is CASSYVVLQVTYEQYF.

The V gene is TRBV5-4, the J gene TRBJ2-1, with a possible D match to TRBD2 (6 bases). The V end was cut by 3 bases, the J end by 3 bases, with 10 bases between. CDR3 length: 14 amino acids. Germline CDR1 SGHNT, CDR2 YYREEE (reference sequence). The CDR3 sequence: CASSSTRNYNEQFF. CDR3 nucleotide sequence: TGTGCCAGCAGCTCGACTAGAAACTACAATGAGCAGTTCTTC.

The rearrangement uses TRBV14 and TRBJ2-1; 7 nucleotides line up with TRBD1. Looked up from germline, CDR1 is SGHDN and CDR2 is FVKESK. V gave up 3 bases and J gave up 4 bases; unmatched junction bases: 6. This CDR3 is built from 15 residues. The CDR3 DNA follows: TGTGCCAGCAGCCAGGGGGACAGCGTTTACAATGAGCAGTTCTTC. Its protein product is CASSQGDSVYNEQFF.

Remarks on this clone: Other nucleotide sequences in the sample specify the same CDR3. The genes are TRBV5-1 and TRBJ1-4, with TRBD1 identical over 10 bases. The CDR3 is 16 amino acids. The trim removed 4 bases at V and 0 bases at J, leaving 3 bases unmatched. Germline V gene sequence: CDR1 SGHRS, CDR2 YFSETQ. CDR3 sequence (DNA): TGCGCCAGCAGCAGGGGACAGGGGACAACTAATGAAAAACTGTTTTTT. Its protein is CASSRGQGTTNEKLFF.

In DNA, the CDR3 is TGCGCCAGCAGTCAAATAGTCTGGTCTCGGCCGGGGGACGAGCAGTACTTC. Translated, it gives CASSQIVWSRPGDEQYF. V gene TRBV23-1 combines with J gene TRBJ2-7, with D maybe TRBD2 (6 bases). TRBV23-1 is filed as an ORF, its function uncertain. Deletions cut 2 bases from V and 5 bases from J, with 22 bases between. The CDR3 contains 17 residues.

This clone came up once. The CDR3 loop is CASSLMGAGAYNEQFF. CDR3 coding DNA: TGTGCCAGCAGCTTGATGGGGGCTGGGGCCTACAATGAGCAGTTCTTC. This chain joins TRBV5-4 and TRBJ2-1; maybe TRBD1 (6 bases). This CDR3 region has 16 residues. The germline V gene has CDR1 SGHNT and CDR2 YYREEE (reference sequence). With 1 base removed from V and 2 bases from J, the gap between germline ends came to 13 bases.

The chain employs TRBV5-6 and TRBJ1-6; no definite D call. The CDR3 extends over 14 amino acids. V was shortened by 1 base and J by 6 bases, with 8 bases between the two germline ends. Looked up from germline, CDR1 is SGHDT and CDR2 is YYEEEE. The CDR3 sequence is CASSLLTANSPLHF. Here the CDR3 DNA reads TGTGCCAGCAGCTTGTTGACCGCTAATTCACCCCTCCACTTT.

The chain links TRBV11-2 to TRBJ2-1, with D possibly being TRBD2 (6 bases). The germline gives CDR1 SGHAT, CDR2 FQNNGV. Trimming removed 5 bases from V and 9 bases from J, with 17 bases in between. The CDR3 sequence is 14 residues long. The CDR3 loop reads CASSPGSPGGEQFF. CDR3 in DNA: TGTGCCAGCAGCCCGGGGTCCCCCGGGGGTGAGCAGTTCTTC. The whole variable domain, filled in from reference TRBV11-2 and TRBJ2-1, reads EAGVAQSPRYKIIEKRQSVAFWCNPISGHATLYWYQQILGQGPKLLIQFQNNGVVDDSQLPKDRFSAERLKGVDSTLKIQPAKLEDSAVYLCASSPGSPGGEQFFGPGTRLTVL.

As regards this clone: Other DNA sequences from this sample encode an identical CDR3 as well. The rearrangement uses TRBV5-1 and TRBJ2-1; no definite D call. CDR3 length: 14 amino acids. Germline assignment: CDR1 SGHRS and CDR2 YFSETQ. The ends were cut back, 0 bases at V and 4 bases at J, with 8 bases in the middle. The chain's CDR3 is CASSLEAAYNEQFF. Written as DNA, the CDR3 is TGCGCCAGCAGCTTGGAGGCAGCTTACAATGAGCAGTTCTTC. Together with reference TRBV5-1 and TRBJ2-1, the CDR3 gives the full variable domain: KAGVTQTPRYLIKTRGQQVTLSCSPISGHRSVSWYQQTPGQGLQFLFEYFSETQRNKGNFPGRFSGRQFSNSRSEMNVSTLELGDSALYLCASSLEAAYNEQFFGPGTRLTVL.

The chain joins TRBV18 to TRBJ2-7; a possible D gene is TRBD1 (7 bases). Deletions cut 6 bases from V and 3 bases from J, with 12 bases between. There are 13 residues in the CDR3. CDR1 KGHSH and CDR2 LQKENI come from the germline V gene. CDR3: CASSRDRDYEQYF. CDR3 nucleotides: TGTGCCAGCTCGCGGGACAGAGACTACGAGCAGTACTTC.

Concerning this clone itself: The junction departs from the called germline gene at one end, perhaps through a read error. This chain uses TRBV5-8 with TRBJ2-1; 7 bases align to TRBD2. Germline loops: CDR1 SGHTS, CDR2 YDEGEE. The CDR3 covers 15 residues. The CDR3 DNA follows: TGTGCCAGCAGCTTGTTGGGTAGCGGGTACACTGAGCAGTTCTTC. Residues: CASSLLGSGYTEQFF. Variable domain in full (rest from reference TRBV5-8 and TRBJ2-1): EAGVTQSPTHLIKTRGQQATLRCSPISGHTSVYWYQQALGLGLQFLLWYDEGEERNRGNFPPRFSGRQFPNYSSELNVNALELEDSALYLCASSLLGSGYTEQFFGPGTRLTVL.

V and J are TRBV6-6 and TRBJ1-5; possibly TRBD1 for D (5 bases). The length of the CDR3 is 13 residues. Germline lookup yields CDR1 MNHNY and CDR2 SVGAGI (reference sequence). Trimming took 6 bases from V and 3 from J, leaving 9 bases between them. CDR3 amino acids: CASRGEINQPQHF. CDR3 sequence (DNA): TGTGCCAGCAGGGGGGAGATCAATCAGCCCCAGCATTTT.

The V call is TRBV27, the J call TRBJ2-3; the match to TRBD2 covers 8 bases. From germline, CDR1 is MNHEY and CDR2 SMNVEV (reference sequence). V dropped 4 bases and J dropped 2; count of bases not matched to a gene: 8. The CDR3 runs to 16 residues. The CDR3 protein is CASSYPLAGNTDTQYF. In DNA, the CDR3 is TGTGCCAGCAGTTATCCCCTAGCGGGTAACACAGATACGCAGTATTTT.

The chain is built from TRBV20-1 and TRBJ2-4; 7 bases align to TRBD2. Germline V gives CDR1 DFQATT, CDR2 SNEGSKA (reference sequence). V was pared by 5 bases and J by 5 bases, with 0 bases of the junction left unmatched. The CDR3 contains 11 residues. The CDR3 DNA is TGCAGTGCTGCGGGAGAAAACATTCAGTACTTC. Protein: CSAAGENIQYF.

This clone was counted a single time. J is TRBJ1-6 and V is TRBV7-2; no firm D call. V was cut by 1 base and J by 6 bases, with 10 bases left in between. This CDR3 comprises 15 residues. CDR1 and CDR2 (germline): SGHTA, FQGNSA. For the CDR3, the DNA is TGTGCCAGCAGCTTAGAGGGTTTTGGTAATTCACCCCTCCACTTT. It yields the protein CASSLEGFGNSPLHF.

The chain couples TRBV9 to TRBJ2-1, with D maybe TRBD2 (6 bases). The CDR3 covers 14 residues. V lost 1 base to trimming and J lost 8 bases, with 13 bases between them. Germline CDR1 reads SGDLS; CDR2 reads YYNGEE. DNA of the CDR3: TGTGCCAGCAGCGTATCAGGAGGGATCCATGAGCAGTTCTTC. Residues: CASSVSGGIHEQFF.

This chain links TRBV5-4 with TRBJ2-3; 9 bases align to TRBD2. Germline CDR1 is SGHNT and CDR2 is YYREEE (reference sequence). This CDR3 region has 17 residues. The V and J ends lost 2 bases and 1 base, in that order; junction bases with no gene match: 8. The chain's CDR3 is CASSFKAGGLGTDTQYF. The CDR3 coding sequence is TGTGCCAGCAGCTTTAAGGCGGGAGGGCTTGGCACAGATACGCAGTATTTT.

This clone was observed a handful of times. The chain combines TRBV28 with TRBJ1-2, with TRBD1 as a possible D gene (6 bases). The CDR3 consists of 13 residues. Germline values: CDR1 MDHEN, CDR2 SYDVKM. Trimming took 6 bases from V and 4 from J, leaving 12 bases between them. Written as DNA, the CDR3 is TGTGCCAGCAGCTCCGACAGGACCTATGGCTACACCTTC. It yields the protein CASSSDRTYGYTF.

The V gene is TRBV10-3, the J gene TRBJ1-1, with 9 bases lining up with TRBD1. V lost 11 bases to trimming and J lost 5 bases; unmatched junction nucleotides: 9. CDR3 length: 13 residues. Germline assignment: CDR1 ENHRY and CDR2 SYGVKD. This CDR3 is CAVRDRENTEAFF. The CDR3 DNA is TGTGCCGTCCGGGACAGGGAAAATACTGAAGCTTTCTTT.